The rows below give T cell receptor beta chains drawn from one sample of a study of T cell responses to AZD1222 COVID-19 vaccine. Some clones are missing from TCRdb's copy, which holds only in-frame ones; the method was immunoSEQ multiplex PCR. In the table there are roughly 120,000 clones, about nine tenths of which are singletons. Sequenced material: peripheral blood, taken on day 0 of AZD1222 vaccination. These TCRs come from an adult in good health. The CDR3 runs from the conserved cysteine through the conserved F or W. The D gene is left open where the match is weak. Clone size is stated in some rows and not others, as once, few, many or a class when expanded.

size	D	length	V	J	DNA	CDR3
NA	NA	14	TRBV9	TRBJ2-3	TGTGCCAGCAGGCTACACGGAGGGTCAGATACGCAGTATTTT	CASRLHGGSDTQYF
NA	TRBD1	14	TRBV18	TRBJ2-1	TGTGCCAGCTCCCCGGGACAGGGGGCGGGTGAGCAGTTCTTC	CASSPGQGAGEQFF
NA	TRBD1	16	TRBV3-1/TRBV3-2	TRBJ1-3	TGTGCCAGCAGCCAGTACGGGACAGTCTCTGGAAACACCATATATTTT	CASSQYGTVSGNTIYF
NA	NA	15	TRBV7-8	TRBJ2-3	TGTGCCAGCAGCCCAGGGACTTCGACGCGGGATACGCAGTATTTT	CASSPGTSTRDTQYF
NA	NA	11	TRBV27	TRBJ2-7	TGTGCCAACCGAGGCAGATACGAGCAGTACTTC	CANRGRYEQYF
NA	NA	12	TRBV28	TRBJ1-6	TGTGCCAGCAGTACCCCACAGGTCCCCCTCCACTTT	CASSTPQVPLHF
NA	NA	14	TRBV4-1	TRBJ1-5	TGCGCCAGCAGCCAAGATAGGTTTTATCAGCCCCAGCATTTT	CASSQDRFYQPQHF
NA	NA	14	TRBV7-9	TRBJ1-2	TGTGCCAGCAGCTACGCGCCTCTTTCGTATGGCTACACCTTC	CASSYAPLSYGYTF
NA	NA	13	TRBV2	TRBJ1-2	TGTGCCAGCAGGGGGGACACTAACTATGGCTACACCTTC	CASRGDTNYGYTF
NA	NA	12	TRBV28	TRBJ2-2	TGTGCCAGCGTCACAGGGTCCAGGGAGCTGTTTTTT	CASVTGSRELFF
NA	NA	11	TRBV19	TRBJ2-7	TGTGCCAGCCGAGGCTCCTACGAGCAGTACTTC	CASRGSYEQYF
NA	NA	16	TRBV5-8	TRBJ1-4	TGTGCCAGCAGCTTATACGGGACAACCCGGGGTGAAAAACTGTTTTTT	CASSLYGTTRGEKLFF
once	TRBD1	14	TRBV7-9	TRBJ2-7	TGTGCCAGCAGCTTGGGCAGGGGGATAGACGAGCAGTACTTC	CASSLGRGIDEQYF
NA	NA	11	TRBV5-4	TRBJ1-1	TGTGCCAGCAGCCGGGACACTGAAGCTTTCTTT	CASSRDTEAFF
once	NA	16	TRBV7-9	TRBJ2-3	TGTGCCAGCGCATCACCTGGGGGGGCCCGCACAGATACGCAGTATTTT	CASASPGGARTDTQYF
once	NA	14	TRBV28	TRBJ2-1	TGTGCCAGCAGGCCACCCTTGCCTTACAATGAGCAGTTCTTC	CASRPPLPYNEQFF
NA	NA	15	TRBV16	TRBJ1-5	TGTGCCAGCAGCCAGGGCCACAATAGCAATCAGCCCCAGCATTTT	CASSQGHNSNQPQHF
NA	NA	14	TRBV28	TRBJ1-2	TGTGCCAGCAGTTTGGGCGTAGGGCCCTATGGCTACACCTTC	CASSLGVGPYGYTF
NA	NA	14	TRBV11-3	TRBJ1-6	TGTGCCAGCAGCTTAGGTGGCGCGGGTTCACCCCTCCACTTT	CASSLGGAGSPLHF
NA	TRBD1	14	TRBV27	TRBJ1-2	TGTGCCAGCAGTTTAGGACAGGGTCCATATGGCTACACCTTC	CASSLGQGPYGYTF
NA	TRBD1	14	TRBV5-1	TRBJ1-1	TGCGCCAGCAGCTTAACAGGGGGCGCGAGAGAAGCTTTCTTT	CASSLTGGAREAFF
NA	NA	11	TRBV2	TRBJ1-6	TGTGCCAGCAGTGATCCTTCACCCCTCCACTTT	CASSDPSPLHF
NA	NA	11	TRBV30	TRBJ2-1	TGTGCCTGGACAGGGTACAATGAGCAGTTCTTC	CAWTGYNEQFF
once	TRBD2	16	TRBV4-1	TRBJ2-3	TGCGCCAGCAAGAGGGCGCGGGGGACCGACACAGATACGCAGTATTTT	CASKRARGTDTDTQYF
few	TRBD1	17	TRBV14	TRBJ2-5	TGTGCCAGCAGCCAAGGACAGGGGAGGTCGTATAAGAAGACCCAGTACTTC	CASSQGQGRSYKKTQYF
once	TRBD1	14	TRBV10-2	TRBJ2-7	TGCGCCAGCAAATACAGGGGTTTACCCTACGAGCAGTACTTC	CASKYRGLPYEQYF
NA	TRBD1	14	TRBV27	TRBJ2-7	TGTGCCAGCAGATCAGGGGGCGCTTTAGAAGAGCAGTACTTC	CASRSGGALEEQYF
once	NA	15	TRBV5-5	TRBJ2-2	TGTGCCAGCAGGAGTCTTAGGGGGAGGGCCGGGGAGCTGTTTTTT	CASRSLRGRAGELFF
few	NA	13	TRBV3-1/TRBV3-2	TRBJ1-1	TGTGCCAGCAGCCAAGTAATAGGGGCTGAAGCTTTCTTT	CASSQVIGAEAFF
NA	NA	14	TRBV9	TRBJ1-4	TGTGCCAGCAGCGTAGGCCAGACTAATGAAAAACTGTTTTTT	CASSVGQTNEKLFF
NA	NA	12	TRBV12-3/TRBV12-4	TRBJ2-7	TGTGCCAGCCGGCACTCAAACTACGAGCAGTACTTC	CASRHSNYEQYF
NA	TRBD2	16	TRBV18	TRBJ2-1	TGTGCCAGCTCATCTACTAGCGGGGGGGTTGTGTTCGTGCAGTTCTTC	CASSSTSGGVVFVQFF
NA	NA	14	TRBV24-1	TRBJ1-2	TGTGCCACCAGTGGCCTATCGGACGGCGATGGCTACACCTTC	CATSGLSDGDGYTF
NA	NA	16	TRBV24-1	TRBJ1-5	TGTGCCACCAGTGATTCCAGCAGGGGCGGGAATCAGCCCCAGCATTTT	CATSDSSRGGNQPQHF
once	NA	14	TRBV19	TRBJ1-2	TGTGCCAGCACTAATTCCGGAGGAGGGTATGGCTACACCTTC	CASTNSGGGYGYTF
NA	NA	12	TRBV27	TRBJ2-1	TGTGCCAGCAGTCAACCTAGCTATGAGCAGTTCTTC	CASSQPSYEQFF
NA	NA	18	TRBV30	TRBJ1-6	TGTGCCTGGCCCCAAAACGAGACAGAAGTTACCTATAATTCACCCCTCCACTTT	CAWPQNETEVTYNSPLHF
NA	NA	15	TRBV6-5	TRBJ1-5	TGTGCCAGCAGGAGGAGACAGCTTAGCAATCAGCCCCAGCATTTT	CASRRRQLSNQPQHF
NA	TRBD1	16	TRBV4-2	TRBJ1-5	TGTGCCAGCAGCCAAGAGGACAGGGCTTACAATCAGCCCCAGCATTTT	CASSQEDRAYNQPQHF
NA	TRBD1	14	TRBV19	TRBJ1-1	TGTGCCAGTAGAGTGGGACAGGTGAACACTGAAGCTTTCTTT	CASRVGQVNTEAFF
NA	NA	14	TRBV15	TRBJ1-2	TGTGCCACCAGCAGAGATTGGACAACATATGGCTACACCTTC	CATSRDWTTYGYTF
NA	NA	14	TRBV7-8	TRBJ1-1	TGTGCCAGCAGCCAGGGACCTCCGAACACTGAAGCTTTCTTT	CASSQGPPNTEAFF